This T cell receptor (beta chain) appears in the sequencing data of a study of molecular identifiers for immune sequencing clone quantification. Preparation methods for the bulk TCR libraries were those previously described, with listed TCR primers. TCRdb reprocessed the PCR reads via MiXCR and lists one record per CDR3 protein. This sample has hundreds of thousands of distinct CDR3 sequences; roughly 23% occur once, and the top ten carry about 0.84%. The sample holds many counts of this clonotype. Antigen: not known. Germline CDR1 reads MNHEY; CDR2 reads SMNVEV (reference sequence). V lost 4 bases, J lost 1 base, and 8 bases lay in between. The CDR3 contains 14 residues. Notes on the study in general: Reportedly, one cell's Jurkat TCR RNA was detected within 1,100,000 naive CD8 cells.

The rearrangement uses TRBV27 and TRBJ1-5; D perhaps matches TRBD1 (5 bases). Sequencing was carried out using naive CD8+ T cells from blood, with Jurkat cell RNA spiked in. Subset defined: FACS-sorted CD8+CD4-CCR7+CD45RA+ naive T cells. The receptor comes from a human donor in good health. Some libraries in this study had Jurkat cell RNA spiked in. Here the CDR3 reads CASSYGDSNQPQHF. The CDR3 nucleotides are TGTGCCAGCAGTTACGGGGACAGCAATCAGCCCCAGCATTTT.